This T cell receptor beta chain was recovered during a study of T-cell reconstitution after alpha-beta-depleted transplantation in children (TCRdb year 2016). Turning to the overall study: Using TCR repertoire profiling, the study followed T-cell immune reconstitution in a quantitative way in children after TCRalphabeta/CD19-depleted allogeneic hematopoietic cell transplantation. Study-level results and caveats: Apparently early alphabetaT-cell count recovery about two months after transplant reportedly relied on only several hundred rapidly expanded clones derived from non-depleted graft cells. Over subsequent months, a decline in hyperexpanded clone frequencies was noted, and after one year, T-cell counts and TCRbeta diversity were mostly ascribed to newly produced T cells. In some patients, high TCRbeta diversity at day 60 was attributed to recipient T cells and intrathymic progenitors that had survived conditioning.

The library was produced with PCR. The instrument given in TCRdb is Illumina HiSeq 2500. TCR libraries were prepared with molecular barcoding, using unique molecular identifiers to normalize TCRbeta repertoire quantification. TCRdb reworked the public reads: Q25 trimming with fastp, MiXCR clone assembly, productive beta chains retained. Every distinct CDR3 protein forms one entry, paired with its most common genes and DNA. This sample is represented by hundreds of thousands of distinct CDR3 sequences; 13% of them were singletons. The top ten constitute 0.75% to 0.85% of the sample. The treatment or condition label of this sample denotes: allogeneic hematopoietic cell transplantation with graft depleted of TCRalphabeta T cells and CD19 B cells. TCRalphabeta/CD19-depleted allogeneic hematopoietic cell grafts were given to the transplant recipients, all of whom were children. This clonotype was observed a handful of times. Its binding antigen is unknown. No qualities accompany the bases; no much larger clone lies one base away.

The source of this sequence is a girl aged 2-15 years with congenital amegakaryocytic thrombocytopenia, due to receive a stem cell transplant. Source: PBMCs, taken before TCRalphabeta/CD19-depleted stem cell transplant.

The CDR3 corresponds to CAIGRDPGGNEQYF. The nucleotides read TGTGCCATAGGACGGGACCCCGGGGGCAACGAGCAGTACTTC. The rearrangement joined TRBV12-3 or TRBV12-4 to TRBJ2-7; the D gene is perhaps TRBD1 or TRBD2, as each covers 6 bases. V gives up 10 bases and J gives up 5 bases, and the segment between their germline ends measures 21 bases. Spanning cysteine to phenylalanine, the CDR3 consists of 14 amino acids. Left in the record is the CDR3 DNA by itself, 42 bases read in frame from the first base.